The clone carrying this TCR beta chain turned up a few times. Its antigen is unidentified. TCRdb keeps only in-frame clones here, not all; method: immunoSEQ multiplex PCR. The table includes 120,000 or so clones, roughly 90% detected once. Germline V lookup: CDR1 SGHNT, CDR2 YYREEE (reference sequence). The V and J ends lost 1 base and 3 bases respectively, with 8 bases between them. The CDR3 extends over 15 amino acids. The data derive from a study of T cell responses to AZD1222 COVID-19 vaccine. Regarding the study as a whole: Vaccine-associated CD4 TCRs spanned spike, dominant at 160-218 and 743-854. A mostly white British donor set with more females was recruited, and clonal diversity was possibly underestimated.

J is TRBJ1-6 and V is TRBV5-4; possibly TRBD1 for D (5 bases). The receptor's source is an adult in good health. The input for sequencing was peripheral blood, taken on day 0 of MenACWY control vaccination. CDR3 bases: TGTGCCAGCAGCTTGCGACAGAACTATAATTCACCCCTCCACTTT. This gives the protein CASSLRQNYNSPLHF.